These 24 T cell receptor beta chains came from one sample sequenced in a study of T cell repertoires in cytomegalovirus infection. MiXCR, applied by TCRdb to the reads, yields one record per CDR3 protein. The sample lists about 920,000 distinct CDR3 sequences, approximately 30% seen once, with around 15% in the top ten. Antigen specificity for these receptors is unknown. Sequenced here: cultured CD8+ T cells from PBMCs, sampled from culture after CMV antigen stimulation. The receptors stem from a human donor in good health (CMV status not recorded). Some clones in this sample may be carry-over from other donors' samples.

The chain is built from TRBV7-2 and TRBJ1-1, with TRBD1 matching over 7 bases. Losses at the gene ends were 10 bases for V and 3 bases for J; bases not matched to a gene: 14. Looked up from germline, CDR1 is SGHTA and CDR2 is FQGNSA. This CDR3 is 15 amino acids long. The CDR3 loop reads CAISTGQTLYTEAFF. The DNA of the CDR3 is TGTGCCATTTCGACGGGACAGACCCTGTACACTGAAGCTTTCTTT.

This clonotype was observed a few times. The chain links TRBV6-2 or TRBV6-3 to TRBJ2-1; the D is unclear. Germline V gives CDR1 MNHEY, CDR2 SVGEGT. The CDR3 has 14 amino acids. V lost 7 bases to trimming and J lost 3 bases, with 13 bases between them. Here the CDR3 reads CASIQKDRYNEQFF. The CDR3, as DNA: TGTGCCAGCATTCAAAAGGACCGCTACAATGAGCAGTTCTTC.

This clonotype was counted at least ten times. This chain connects TRBV27 to TRBJ2-1, with D possibly being TRBD2 (6 bases). The V end lost 6 bases, the J end lost 8 bases, and 23 bases lay between the germline ends. This CDR3 spans 16 amino acids. Per the germline V gene, CDR1 is MNHEY and CDR2 is SMNVEV (reference sequence). CDR3: CASRERIGSGEDEQFF. The CDR3 DNA sequence: TGTGCCAGCAGGGAACGGATAGGGTCTGGGGAGGATGAGCAGTTCTTC.

The chain joins TRBV29-1 to TRBJ1-2; D perhaps matches TRBD1 (6 bases). The CDR3 is 12 amino acids. Germline assignment: CDR1 SQVTM and CDR2 ANQGSEA. V was cut by 3 bases and J by 3 bases, with 8 bases left in between. CDR3 residues: CSVDRGHYGYTF. The CDR3 nucleotides are TGCAGCGTTGACAGGGGACACTATGGCTACACCTTC. Variable domain in full (rest from reference TRBV29-1 and TRBJ1-2): SAVISQKPSRDICQRGTSLTIQCQVDSQVTMMFWYRQQPGQSLTLIATANQGSEATYESGFVIDKFPISRPNLTFSTLTVSNMSPEDSSIYLCSVDRGHYGYTFGSGTRLTVV.

The chain has TRBV27 and TRBJ2-7; 9 positions agree with TRBD1. The CDR3 totals 13 residues. Germline values: CDR1 MNHEY, CDR2 SMNVEV (reference sequence). The trim removed 10 bases at V and 4 bases at J, leaving 8 bases unmatched. The CDR3 spells CATGTGGWYEQYF. For the CDR3, the DNA is TGTGCCACCGGAACAGGGGGCTGGTACGAGCAGTACTTC.

The J gene is TRBJ1-1, the V gene TRBV28; TRBD1 aligns across 7 bases. V gave up 5 bases and J gave up 7 bases; unmatched junction bases: 19. This CDR3 is 17 amino acids long. The germline V gene encodes CDR1 MDHEN and CDR2 SYDVKM. The CDR3 here is CASSPWTPLQGRFEAFF. The CDR3 region has the DNA TGTGCCAGCAGTCCGTGGACACCCTTACAGGGGAGGTTTGAAGCTTTCTTT.

The chain couples TRBV6-8 to TRBJ1-6; D is possibly TRBD1 (6 bases). The V gene lost 3 bases and the J gene lost 6 bases, with 12 bases spanning the gap. The CDR3 extends over 15 amino acids. CDR1 and CDR2 from the germline V gene are MNHGY and SAAAGT. CDR3 loop: CASSYHQGTNSPLHF. CDR3 nucleotide sequence: TGTGCCAGCAGTTATCATCAGGGGACTAATTCACCCCTCCACTTT.

This clonotype was counted a few times. The chain has TRBV6-1 and TRBJ2-1; no reliable D call. V was clipped by 5 bases and J by 8 bases, with 19 bases between them. CDR3 length: 15 amino acids. Germline V gene lookup returns CDR1 MNHNS and CDR2 SASEGT. The CDR3: CASSYGLPAEDEQFF. DNA of the CDR3: TGTGCCAGCAGTTACGGGCTCCCTGCTGAGGATGAGCAGTTCTTC.

This clonotype has just a few counts. The chain links TRBV24-1 to TRBJ1-2; D is uncertain. V was clipped by 3 bases and J by 6 bases, with 10 bases between them. This CDR3 comprises 13 residues. CDR1 and CDR2 from the germline V gene are KGHDR and SFDVKD. CDR3 bases: TGTGCCACCAGTGATGCGACTGCCGATGGCTACACCTTC. Amino acid sequence: CATSDATADGYTF.

This clonotype was counted between two and nine times. Here the CDR3 DNA reads TGTGCCAGCAACAGCGTTCTGGGTGGGGCCAACGTCCTGACTTTC. This gives the protein CASNSVLGGANVLTF. The V gene is TRBV6-2 or TRBV6-3, the J gene TRBJ2-6; no clear D. V was clipped by 7 bases and J by 3 bases, with 13 bases between them. From germline, CDR1 is MNHEY and CDR2 SVGEGT. This CDR3 contains 15 residues.

This chain links TRBV11-2 with TRBJ2-3; 8 nucleotides agree with TRBD1. The CDR3 covers 16 residues. V lost 4 bases to trimming and J lost 4 bases; unmatched junction nucleotides: 10. Germline lookup yields CDR1 SGHAT and CDR2 FQNNGV. The CDR3, as DNA: TGTGCCAGCAGCTCCTGGGACAGGCCCTTTCCAGATACGCAGTATTTT. It yields the protein CASSSWDRPFPDTQYF.

In this sample, this clonotype turned up many times. The chain links TRBV27 to TRBJ1-5; unclear D gene. V was cut by 6 bases and J by 4 bases, with 10 bases left in between. Germline loops: CDR1 MNHEY, CDR2 SMNVEV (reference sequence). CDR3 length: 13 amino acids. The CDR3 here is CASSFASNQPQHF. The CDR3 nucleotides are TGTGCCAGCAGCTTCGCCTCGAATCAGCCCCAGCATTTT.

Only a few counts were recorded for this clonotype. The CDR3 DNA reads TGTGCCAGTAGCGCGGGACTTACCTACGAGCAGTACGTC. Translated, it gives CASSAGLTYEQYV. The V call is TRBV19, the J call TRBJ2-7, with TRBD2 as a possible D gene (6 bases). Per the germline V gene, CDR1 is LNHDA and CDR2 is SQIVND (reference sequence). The CDR3 is 13 residues long. Trimming stripped 6 bases from V and 2 bases from J, with 11 bases between.

The chain combines TRBV18 with TRBJ2-1, with D possibly being TRBD1 (5 bases). V was shortened by 3 bases and J by 1 base, with 13 bases between the two germline ends. This CDR3 region has 16 residues. Germline CDR1 reads KGHSH; CDR2 reads LQKENI. The CDR3 loop reads CASSPGHEMSYNEQFF. CDR3 coding DNA: TGTGCCAGCTCACCCGGACATGAAATGTCCTACAATGAGCAGTTCTTC. Full variable domain (outside the CDR3, taken from reference TRBV18 and TRBJ2-1): NAGVMQNPRHLVRRRGQEARLRCSPMKGHSHVYWYRQLPEEGLKFMVYLQKENIIDESGMPKERFSAEFPKEGPSILRIQQVVRGDSAAYFCASSPGHEMSYNEQFFGPGTRLTVL.

The chain is built from TRBV29-1 and TRBJ2-3; D is unclear. This CDR3 contains 12 residues. Per germline, CDR1 SQVTM and CDR2 ANQGSEA. V was clipped by 6 bases and J by 2 bases, with 9 bases between them. The CDR3 sequence is CSVDGDTDTQYF. Here the CDR3 DNA reads TGCAGCGTGGACGGAGACACAGATACGCAGTATTTT.

V and J are TRBV6-1 and TRBJ2-1; no firm D call. The CDR3 runs to 12 residues. Trimming shortened V by 3 bases and J by 7 bases, and 7 bases separated the two germline ends. Germline V gene lookup returns CDR1 MNHNS and CDR2 SASEGT. DNA for the CDR3: TGTGCCAGCAGTGACATCCGAAATGAGCAGTTCTTC. It specifies CASSDIRNEQFF.

The rearrangement joins TRBV5-5 to TRBJ2-7; unclear D gene. Germline CDR1 reads SGHKS; CDR2 reads YYEKEE (reference sequence). This CDR3 contains 13 residues. Trimming pared 1 base from V and 3 bases from J, leaving 8 bases between. The CDR3 reads CASSLSAVYEQYV. CDR3 nucleotides: TGTGCCAGCAGCTTGTCGGCAGTCTACGAGCAGTACGTC.

In its sample, this clonotype was seen a few times. This chain joins TRBV7-9 and TRBJ2-5; 8 nucleotides align to TRBD2. The CDR3 extends over 14 amino acids. Germline CDR1 reads SEHNR; CDR2 reads FQNEAQ (reference sequence). V was clipped by 8 bases and J by 2 bases; unmatched bases: 7. The CDR3 DNA sequence: TGTGCCAGCCGCGGCGGGGGGCTACAAGAGACCCAGTACTTC. Protein product: CASRGGGLQETQYF.

The rearrangement uses TRBV6-1 and TRBJ1-5; 9 bases match TRBD1. Per the germline V gene, CDR1 is MNHNS and CDR2 is SASEGT. There are 14 residues in the CDR3. The V gene end was trimmed by 6 bases and the J gene end by 2 bases; junction bases not matched to a gene: 2. CDR3 bases: TGTGCCAGCAGAGGACAGGGGCGCAATCAGCCCCAGCATTTT. Its protein is CASRGQGRNQPQHF.

The chain carries TRBV2 and TRBJ2-7; D might be TRBD1 (6 bases). Germline CDR1 is SNHLY and CDR2 is FYNNEI. The CDR3 is 15 residues long. The ends were cut back, 0 bases at V and 5 bases at J, with 14 bases in the middle. DNA of the CDR3: TGTGCCAGCAGTGAAGCGGGTCAGGGGTATCACGAGCAGTACGTC. Translation gives CASSEAGQGYHEQYV.

CDR3: CASSSLGGDYNEQFF. The CDR3 DNA reads TGTGCCAGCAGTTCTCTTGGCGGGGACTACAATGAGCAGTTCTTC. V and J are TRBV27 and TRBJ2-1, with D maybe TRBD2 (6 bases). This CDR3 contains 15 residues. Germline values: CDR1 MNHEY, CDR2 SMNVEV (reference sequence). V was trimmed by 4 bases and J by 3 bases, leaving 13 bases between them.

A remark on this clonotype: The germline gene is not matched at one end of the junction; a read error may be the cause. The chain links TRBV7-6 to TRBJ2-1, with TRBD2 matching over 9 bases. This CDR3 region has 15 residues. Per germline, CDR1 SGHVS and CDR2 FNYEAQ. CDR3 sequence (DNA): TGTGCCGGCAGCTTAGGCGGGGGGGCGTACAATGAGCAGTTCTTC. Encoded protein: CAGSLGGGAYNEQFF.

In this sample, this clonotype turned up many times. J is TRBJ1-5 and V is TRBV19, with D maybe TRBD1 (6 bases). Germline CDR1 and CDR2: LNHDA and SQIVND (reference sequence). Trimming removed 6 bases from V and 9 bases from J, with 15 bases in between. CDR3 length equals 13 residues. CDR3 DNA sequence: TGTGCCAGTAGACGACAGGTGGAAGGGCCCCAGCATTTT. This sequence encodes CASRRQVEGPQHF.

The rearrangement joins TRBV5-4 to TRBJ2-7, with 7 nucleotides matching TRBD2. Trimming took 2 bases from V and 7 from J; bases not matched to a gene: 12. The CDR3 is 15 residues long. The germline V gene has CDR1 SGHNT and CDR2 YYREEE (reference sequence). The CDR3 DNA sequence: TGTGCCAGCAGCTTAGGTGGGAGGGGTTCAAGTGAGCAGTACGTC. Its translation: CASSLGGRGSSEQYV.